Presented here are 15 T cell receptor beta chains from one specimen sequenced in a study of tumor T cells in aggressive B-cell lymphoma. The data were produced by immunoSEQ multiplex PCR, yet TCRdb's version contains in-frame clones alone and is incomplete. The sample lists several thousand clones; around 90% were seen once. Sequencing was done on a sample of tumor tissue. The receptors were gathered from an adult with diffuse large B cell lymphoma. Some clones in this sample may be carry-over from other donors' samples.

The genes are TRBV29-1 and TRBJ2-5; tentative D call: TRBD1 (6 bases). V dropped 4 bases and J dropped 7 bases, with 16 bases sitting between them. Germline CDR1 is SQVTM and CDR2 is ANQGSEA. This CDR3 is 13 amino acids long. In DNA, the CDR3 is TGCAGCGTTGTAGGGCAGGGGATTGGGACCCAGTACTTC. Encoded protein: CSVVGQGIGTQYF.

This clone was counted only a few times. The chain links TRBV9 to TRBJ2-7; a weak D match, TRBD1 (5 bases). Germline V gives CDR1 SGDLS, CDR2 YYNGEE. The CDR3 sequence is 14 residues long. Trimming removed 4 bases at V and 4 bases at J, with 15 bases between. CDR3 bases: TGTGCCAGCAGCCCACAGGCGGCGCGGTACGAGCAGTACTTC. Protein: CASSPQAARYEQYF.

The chain carries TRBV7-9 and TRBJ2-2; D is uncertain. Germline V gene data show CDR1 as SEHNR and CDR2 as FQNEAQ (reference sequence). CDR3 length: 11 residues. The ends were cut back, 9 bases at V and 5 bases at J, with 7 bases in the middle. CDR3 loop: CARDRTGELFF. The DNA of the CDR3 is TGTGCCAGAGATCGGACCGGGGAGCTGTTTTTT.

The CDR3 DNA reads TGTGCCAGCACCTATGGGCAGAACTATGGCTACACCTTC. This translates into CASTYGQNYGYTF. This sequence joins TRBV6-5 and TRBJ1-2; no reliable D call. This CDR3 is built from 13 residues. Trimming left V 7 bases short and J 2 bases short, with 11 bases between. CDR1 and CDR2 (germline): MNHEY, SVGAGI.

The V call is TRBV7-2, the J call TRBJ1-4; possible D gene TRBD1, 6 bases. The CDR3 is 14 amino acids. Germline V gene lookup returns CDR1 SGHTA and CDR2 FQGNSA. Trimming removed 2 bases at V and 10 bases at J, with 14 bases between. Here the CDR3 DNA reads TGTGCCAGCAGCTTATGGACAGCTTGGGGAAAACTGTTTTTT. Translation gives CASSLWTAWGKLFF.

The chain combines TRBV27 with TRBJ1-1; D perhaps matches TRBD1 (6 bases). Trimming removed 2 bases at V and 0 bases at J, with 10 bases between. Germline V gene sequence: CDR1 MNHEY, CDR2 SMNVEV (reference sequence). The CDR3 spans 15 residues. CDR3 DNA: TGTGCCAGCAGTTTAATCCAGGGGCTGAACACTGAAGCTTTCTTT. This translates into CASSLIQGLNTEAFF.

This clone was detected only a few times. V is TRBV2 and J is TRBJ2-5; D possibly corresponds to TRBD2 (6 bases). Germline loops: CDR1 SNHLY, CDR2 FYNNEI. V was trimmed by 6 bases and J by 5 bases, leaving 16 bases between them. The CDR3 contains 14 residues. In DNA, the CDR3 is TGTGCCAGCAGCGGGGGACTGGAGGTGGAGACCCAGTACTTC. Translated: CASSGGLEVETQYF.

This chain connects TRBV5-6 to TRBJ2-7, with 8 bases identical to TRBD1. Trimming removed 4 bases from V and 4 bases from J; junction bases left unmatched: 4. The CDR3 sequence is 13 residues long. Germline-derived CDR1 and CDR2 are SGHDT and YYEEEE. CDR3 DNA: TGTGCCAGCAGCCAGGGGGCGGAATACGAGCAGTACTTC. As protein: CASSQGAEYEQYF. Variable domain in full (rest from reference TRBV5-6 and TRBJ2-7): DAGVTQSPTHLIKTRGQQVTLRCSPKSGHDTVSWYQQALGQGPQFIFQYYEEEERQRGNFPDRFSGHQFPNYSSELNVNALLLGDSALYLCASSQGAEYEQYFGPGTRLTVT.

J is TRBJ1-3 and V is TRBV14; TRBD1 matches at 10 bases. There are 19 residues in the CDR3. V lost 2 bases to trimming and J lost 0 bases; unmatched junction nucleotides: 10. The germline CDR1 and CDR2 sequences are SGHDN and FVKESK. DNA for the CDR3: TGTGCCAGCAGCCAATCTTATCCGGGACAGGGGCGCTCTGGAAACACCATATATTTT. This gives the protein CASSQSYPGQGRSGNTIYF.

In its sample, this clone was seen a few times. The chain combines TRBV2 with TRBJ1-1, with 9 bases fitting TRBD1. J was trimmed by 2 bases and V by 6 bases; bases with no gene match: 10. The CDR3 loop spans 16 amino acids. CDR1 is SNHLY and CDR2 is FYNNEI in the germline V gene. CDR3 DNA sequence: TGTGCCAGCAGCTTTTCCCGGGACAGGGTTAACACTGAAGCTTTCTTT. It yields the protein CASSFSRDRVNTEAFF.

The CDR3 DNA reads TGCGCCAGCAACTCTCCAGGGGTAATGAACACTGAAGCTTTCTTT. As protein: CASNSPGVMNTEAFF. The genes are TRBV4-3 and TRBJ1-1; TRBD1 is a possible D gene (6 bases). V was trimmed by 7 bases and J by 0 bases, leaving 15 bases between them. Looked up from germline, CDR1 is LGHNA and CDR2 is YSLEER. There are 15 residues in the CDR3.

The sample holds one count of this clone. The chain recombines TRBV19 with TRBJ1-1, with D uncertain. The CDR3 is 13 residues long. CDR1 LNHDA and CDR2 SQIVND come from the germline V gene (reference sequence). Trimming stripped 11 bases from V and 3 bases from J, with 16 bases between. Here the CDR3 reads CAAREAGYTEAFF. CDR3 in DNA: TGTGCCGCCAGAGAGGCCGGGTACACTGAAGCTTTCTTT.

The chain joins TRBV5-8 to TRBJ1-4; maybe TRBD1 (5 bases). CDR3 length equals 14 residues. Trimming stripped 3 bases from V and 5 bases from J, with 11 bases between. The V gene's germline CDR1 is SGHTS and CDR2 YDEGEE. CDR3 amino acids: CASSYPGKNEKLFF. CDR3 nucleotide sequence: TGTGCCAGCAGCTACCCAGGGAAGAATGAAAAACTGTTTTTT.

V gene TRBV2 combines with J gene TRBJ2-7; a weak D match, TRBD2 (5 bases). The CDR3 contains 12 residues. Germline V gives CDR1 SNHLY, CDR2 FYNNEI. Trimming cost V 5 bases and J 5 bases, with 10 bases left between them. This chain's CDR3 is CASSFWTDEQYF. For the CDR3, the DNA is TGTGCCAGCAGTTTCTGGACTGACGAGCAGTACTTC.

This clone was recorded only once. The V gene is TRBV2, the J gene TRBJ1-4; TRBD1 is a possible D gene (6 bases). This CDR3 comprises 14 residues. Germline CDR1 and CDR2: SNHLY and FYNNEI. Between the trimmed V and J ends, which lost 4 bases and 4 bases, there was a span of 10 bases. Here the CDR3 reads CASSAGAGNEKLFF. CDR3 DNA sequence: TGTGCCAGCAGTGCAGGGGCGGGTAATGAAAAACTGTTTTTT.